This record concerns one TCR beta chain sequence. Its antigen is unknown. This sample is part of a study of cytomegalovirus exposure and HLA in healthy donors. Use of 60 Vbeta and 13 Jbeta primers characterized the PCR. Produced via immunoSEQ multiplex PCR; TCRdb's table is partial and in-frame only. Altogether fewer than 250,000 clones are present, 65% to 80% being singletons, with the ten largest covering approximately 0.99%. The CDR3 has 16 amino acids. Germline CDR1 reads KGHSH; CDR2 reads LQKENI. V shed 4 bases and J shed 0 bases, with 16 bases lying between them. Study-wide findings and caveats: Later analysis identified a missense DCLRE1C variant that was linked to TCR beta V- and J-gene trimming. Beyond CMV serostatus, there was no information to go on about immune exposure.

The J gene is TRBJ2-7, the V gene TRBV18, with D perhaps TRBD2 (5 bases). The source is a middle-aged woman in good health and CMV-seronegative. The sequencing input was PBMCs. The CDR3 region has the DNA TGTGCCAGCTCACGGGCACCCAGCGGAAGCTCCTACGAGCAGTACGTC. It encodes CASSRAPSGSSYEQYV.